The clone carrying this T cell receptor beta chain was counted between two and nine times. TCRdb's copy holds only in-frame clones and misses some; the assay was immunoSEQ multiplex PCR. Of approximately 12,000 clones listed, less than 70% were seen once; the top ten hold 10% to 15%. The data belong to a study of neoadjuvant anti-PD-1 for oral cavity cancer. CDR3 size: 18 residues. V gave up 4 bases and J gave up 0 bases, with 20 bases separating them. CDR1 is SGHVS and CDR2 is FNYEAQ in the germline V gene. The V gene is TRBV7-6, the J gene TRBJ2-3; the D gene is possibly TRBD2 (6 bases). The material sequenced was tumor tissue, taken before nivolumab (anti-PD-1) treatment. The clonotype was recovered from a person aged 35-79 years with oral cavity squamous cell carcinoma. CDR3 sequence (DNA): TGTGCCAGCAGCTCCCCTCGGGGGTCCCTCCCTAGCACAGATACGCAGTATTTT. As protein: CASSSPRGSLPSTDTQYF.